Presented here are 9 T cell receptor beta chains from one specimen sequenced in a study of radiation and T cells in renal cell carcinoma. Sample time point: baseline pretreatment blood. The treatment was: 15 Gy SBRT to primary tumor, nephrectomy 4 weeks later. Sequenced by immunoSEQ multiplex PCR; TCRdb stores in-frame clones only, minus some. The data show 130,000 to 150,000 clones, less than 90% seen once. The sequencing here drew on blood, taken from a patient whose treatment included radiotherapy and nephrectomy. The receptor set was obtained from a woman aged 70-85 years with renal cell carcinoma.

The gene calls are TRBV21-1 and TRBJ1-1; TRBD1 reflects the table's D call only, with no check against the DNA. TRBV21-1 is flagged as a pseudogene. This CDR3 region has 14 residues. CDR3 nucleotides: TGTGCCAGTATACAGGGGATCGGCAACACTGAAGCTTTCTTT. This translates into CASIQGIGNTEAFF.

V usage is TRBV5-1 and J usage is TRBJ2-7; 9 positions match TRBD2. Germline CDR1 and CDR2: SGHRS and YFSETQ. V gave up 1 base and J gave up 7 bases; unmatched junction bases: 6. This CDR3 spans 14 amino acids. CDR3 amino acids: CASSLPLAGDEQYF. The CDR3 nucleotides are TGCGCCAGCAGCTTGCCATTAGCGGGGGATGAGCAGTACTTC.

V is TRBV5-3 and J is TRBJ1-1; D unclear. TRBV5-3 is identified as an open reading frame with a role that is uncertain. V was trimmed by 2 bases and J by 6 bases, leaving 11 bases between them. The CDR3 totals 13 residues. CDR3 sequence (DNA): TGTGCCAGAAGCTTATCGAACCCCTCTGAAGCTTTCTTT. The encoded protein is CARSLSNPSEAFF.

The chain carries TRBV9 and TRBJ1-1; D unclear. The CDR3 loop spans 13 amino acids. V gave up 4 bases and J gave up 3 bases, with 10 bases separating them. The germline V gene encodes CDR1 SGDLS and CDR2 YYNGEE. CDR3 sequence (DNA): TGTGCCAGCAGCCAGGCTCCGGACACTGAAGCTTTCTTT. Translating it yields CASSQAPDTEAFF.

V usage is TRBV5-4 and J usage is TRBJ1-5; a possible D gene is TRBD1 (6 bases). Per germline, CDR1 SGHNT and CDR2 YYREEE (reference sequence). The germline V and J ends were trimmed by 4 bases and 7 bases, with 9 bases remaining between them. This CDR3 spans 12 amino acids. The CDR3 region has the DNA TGTGCCAGCAGCCTACAGGGCCAGCCCCAGCATTTT. As protein: CASSLQGQPQHF.

The chain uses TRBV7-8 and TRBJ2-5; D may be TRBD2 (5 bases). V was cut by 2 bases and J by 4 bases, with 11 bases left in between. The CDR3 covers 14 residues. The germline CDR1 and CDR2 sequences are SGHVS and FQNEAQ. CDR3 in amino acids: CASSLPPGGETQYF. CDR3 DNA: TGTGCCAGCAGCTTACCCCCCGGAGGAGAGACCCAGTACTTC.

CDR3 loop: CASSQAAPSGGNEQFF. Here the CDR3 DNA reads TGTGCCAGCAGCCAAGCTGCCCCTAGCGGGGGTAATGAGCAGTTCTTC. This chain uses TRBV4-2 with TRBJ2-1; 10 bases line up with TRBD2. This CDR3 is built from 16 residues. Germline V gene data show CDR1 as LGHNA and CDR2 as YNFKEQ. Trimming cost V 1 base and J 7 bases; bases outside gene matches: 7.

This chain links TRBV19 with TRBJ2-7, with 10 bases aligning to TRBD1. CDR3 length: 13 residues. Germline V CDR1 and CDR2: LNHDA, SQIVND (reference sequence). V shed 6 bases, J shed 4 bases, and the junction held 3 bases outside the gene matches. In nucleotides, the CDR3 is TGTGCCAGTAGGGGGACAGGGGTATACGAGCAGTACTTC. As protein: CASRGTGVYEQYF.

The rearrangement joins TRBV5-6 to TRBJ2-7; 10 bases map to TRBD1. The germline V gene encodes CDR1 SGHDT and CDR2 YYEEEE. This CDR3 contains 17 residues. V lost 0 bases, J lost 4 bases, and 10 bases stayed unmatched. The CDR3 nucleotides are TGTGCCAGCAGCTTGGCCGGGAGGGACAGGGGTAGGTACGAGCAGTACTTC. Translating it yields CASSLAGRDRGRYEQYF.